There are many counts of the clone carrying this TCR beta chain. This CDR3 has 16 residues. Trimming removed 0 bases from V and 2 bases from J, with 11 bases in between. Per germline, CDR1 MNHEY and CDR2 SMNVEV (reference sequence). The sample comes from a study of read filtering for tumor transcriptome and immune sequencing. On the study more broadly: Whole-transcriptome libraries were prepared after DNase treatment.

The library was built from roughly 400 ng RNA with molecular barcoded adaptors for alpha/delta and beta/gamma chains. TCRdb processed the reads anew with MiXCR; each CDR3 protein has one entry. The data show about 57,000 distinct CDR3 sequences, 20% seen once. Specimen: a population of CD138-negative cells sorted from bone marrow. The receptor's source is a donor over 35 with multiple myeloma. The chain recombines TRBV27 with TRBJ2-1; the D is unclear. The CDR3 DNA reads as TGTGCCAGCAGTTTATCGAGTAGTATGCCCTACAATGAGCAGTTCTTC. Amino acids: CASSLSSSMPYNEQFF.